The present TCR beta chain was sequenced within a study of shared clonotypes between healthy human individuals. As for the study in general: Three plates were used per donor for CD4 naive, three for CD4 memory, two for CD8 naive and one for CD8 memory. Study-level results: Few donors limited the genetic and exposure-history diversity represented. Generation probabilities were higher for clonotypes shared across all four sorted-subset donors than for unshared ones.

V was pared by 5 bases and J by 2 bases, with 9 bases of the junction left unmatched. This CDR3 comprises 15 residues. Looked up from germline, CDR1 is MDHEN and CDR2 is SYDVKM. In regard to this clone: The target antigen is unknown.

Repertoires were generated with immunoSEQ multiplex PCR, while TCRdb's copy carries only in-frame clones and drops some. The sample has a few million clones, roughly 93% seen once; the top ten hold 0.35% to 0.5%. The sample taken for sequencing was naive CD4+ T cells from PBMCs. Indicated subset: CD45RA+ positively selected. The receptor's source is a man younger than 35 in good health. Some clones in this sample may be carry-over from other donors' samples. The chain recombines TRBV28 with TRBJ2-7; 7 positions agree with TRBD1. The chain's CDR3 is CASSPAGTAAYEQYF. The CDR3 nucleotides are TGTGCCAGCAGTCCCGCCGGGACAGCGGCCTACGAGCAGTACTTC.